One and the same sample provided the 9 T cell receptor beta chains below, sequenced in a study of T cell changes during pregnancy in multiple sclerosis. Generated by immunoSEQ multiplex PCR, the TCRdb table keeps only in-frame clones and is missing some. The data show 20,000 or so clones, about 90% seen once. Sequenced here: CD8+ T cells from peripheral blood mononuclear cells, sampled in the second trimester of pregnancy. These receptors all come from a female donor in good health, enrolled as a control in a pregnancy study.

The chain combines TRBV5-5 with TRBJ2-5, with TRBD2 matching 9 bases. The CDR3 is 14 amino acids. The V and J ends lost 1 base and 2 bases, in that order; junction bases with no gene match: 0. The germline CDR1 and CDR2 sequences are SGHKS and YYEKEE (reference sequence). CDR3 bases: TGTGCCAGCAGCTTGCTAGCGGGACAAGAGACCCAGTACTTC. This sequence encodes CASSLLAGQETQYF.

V usage is TRBV15 and J usage is TRBJ2-3; D uncertain. Germline V gene lookup returns CDR1 LNHNV and CDR2 YYDKDF (reference sequence). Trimming shortened V by 0 bases and J by 6 bases, and 7 bases separated the two germline ends. The CDR3 spans 13 residues. CDR3 DNA: TGTGCCACCAGCAGAGATCTGGAGGATACGCAGTATTTT. Translation gives CATSRDLEDTQYF.

The rearrangement uses TRBV7-9 and TRBJ2-5; TRBD1 agrees at 10 bases. V gave up 7 bases and J gave up 2 bases; unmatched junction bases: 10. The CDR3 length is 16 residues. The germline V gene encodes CDR1 SEHNR and CDR2 FQNEAQ (reference sequence). As DNA, the CDR3 is TGTGCCAGCACAATACCGGGACAGGGGTATCAAGAGACCCAGTACTTC. As protein: CASTIPGQGYQETQYF. The full variable domain, completed using reference TRBV7-9 and TRBJ2-5, is DTGVSQNPRHKITKRGQNVTFRCDPISEHNRLYWYRQTLGQGPEFLTYFQNEAQLEKSRLLSDRFSAERPKGSFSTLEIQRTEQGDSAMYLCASTIPGQGYQETQYFGPGTRLLVL.

The rearrangement joins TRBV6-5 to TRBJ2-7; 7 bases agree with TRBD1. CDR1 MNHEY and CDR2 SVGAGI come from the germline V gene. V lost 8 bases and J lost 2; bases outside the gene matches: 3. This CDR3 region has 12 residues. For the CDR3, the DNA is TGTGCCAGCTTCGGGACAGCCTACGAGCAGTACTTC. Amino acids: CASFGTAYEQYF.

In DNA, the CDR3 is TGTGCCAGCAGTAGGGACATCCCGGTCGAAGATTATGGCTACACCTTC. Its translation is CASSRDIPVEDYGYTF. The rearrangement uses TRBV6-4 and TRBJ1-2; D may be TRBD1 (6 bases). The ends were cut back, 5 bases at V and 5 bases at J, with 21 bases in the middle. The CDR3 has 16 amino acids. Germline CDR1 MRHNA, CDR2 SNTAGT.

The chain has TRBV19 and TRBJ2-1, with 7 bases aligning to TRBD2. This CDR3 has 14 residues. V dropped 5 bases and J dropped 8; count of bases not matched to a gene: 9. From germline, CDR1 is LNHDA and CDR2 SQIVND (reference sequence). The CDR3 reads CASSSRGGEDEQFF. CDR3 nucleotides: TGTGCCAGTAGTTCCCGGGGAGGGGAGGATGAGCAGTTCTTC. Based on the CDR3 plus reference TRBV19 and TRBJ2-1, the full variable domain is DGGITQSPKYLFRKEGQNVTLSCEQNLNHDAMYWYRQDPGQGLRLIYYSQIVNDFQKGDIAEGYSVSREKKESFPLTVTSAQKNPTAFYLCASSSRGGEDEQFFGPGTRLTVL.

The chain employs TRBV11-2 and TRBJ2-7, with a tentative D call TRBD1 (7 bases). The CDR3 extends over 15 amino acids. V gave up 1 base and J gave up 3 bases, with 13 bases separating them. Germline V gene data show CDR1 as SGHAT and CDR2 as FQNNGV. The CDR3 here is CASSLGQGGLYEQYF. CDR3 coding DNA: TGTGCCAGCAGCTTAGGGCAGGGGGGACTCTACGAGCAGTACTTC. The variable domain in full, with the rest retrieved from reference TRBV11-2 and TRBJ2-7, is EAGVAQSPRYKIIEKRQSVAFWCNPISGHATLYWYQQILGQGPKLLIQFQNNGVVDDSQLPKDRFSAERLKGVDSTLKIQPAKLEDSAVYLCASSLGQGGLYEQYFGPGTRLTVT.

The rearrangement uses TRBV11-2 and TRBJ2-7, with 7 bases identical to TRBD2. The CDR3 is 15 residues long. The V segment lost 1 base and the J segment 0 bases; nucleotides outside the gene matches: 3. Germline V gives CDR1 SGHAT, CDR2 FQNNGV. CDR3 amino acids: CASSLAPSGSYEQYF. The CDR3 coding sequence is TGTGCCAGCAGCTTAGCCCCTAGCGGCTCCTACGAGCAGTACTTC.

This chain uses TRBV15 with TRBJ2-5; 8 nucleotides line up with TRBD1. The germline V gene encodes CDR1 LNHNV and CDR2 YYDKDF (reference sequence). This CDR3 contains 15 residues. The trim removed 5 bases at V and 5 bases at J, leaving 10 bases unmatched. The CDR3 loop is CATSSQTGAGETQYF. The CDR3 nucleotides read TGTGCCACCAGCTCTCAGACAGGGGCAGGGGAGACCCAGTACTTC.